Below, one T cell receptor beta chain is given with its context. It lacks a known antigen. No base-level quality is on record; no much larger clone is a single base apart. Genomic DNA was isolated from the sorted cells so that the TCRbeta CDR3 region could be sequenced. The immunoSEQ Assay was used for sequencing of TCRbeta CDR3 regions. TCRdb re-hosts the immuneACCESS table, in-frame sequences only. Its copies lack some clones; in the studies checked, an unresolved V gene accounts for under half of them, and the cause for the rest is not known. Across this sample there are about 72,000 clones, with roughly 90% seen only once. Of the sample, around 2.4% is held by the ten largest clones. The source of the sample is a study of OX40 agonist ivuxolimab in advanced cancers. For the study in its entirety: Ivuxolimab was an agonistic, fully human IgG2 monoclonal antibody directed against OX40 (CD134), a costimulatory receptor. Partial responses occurred in three dose-escalation patients, of whom one had hepatocellular carcinoma and two had cutaneous melanoma. Intravenous ivuxolimab was administered to patients every 2 weeks at six dose levels: 0.01, 0.1, 0.3, 1.5, 3 and 10 mg/kg. Patients were allowed to have had prior anti-PD-1, anti-PD-L1 or anti-CTLA-4 therapy, and around two fifths of the dose-escalation patients had been treated with checkpoint inhibitors. Of the roughly 52 dose-escalation patients, hepatocellular carcinoma was present in about 20, melanoma in around 15, renal cell carcinoma in 9 and head and neck cancer in 9. In the dose-escalation cohort, nearly 85% of patients were male, and the mean age was roughly 56 years with a range of roughly 20 to 80. Peripheral TCRbeta sequencing was intended to test whether TCR sequence diversity was altered and clonal T-cell expansion was caused by ivuxolimab. The paper reports the monotherapy dose-escalation portion (N of about 52 patients) of the phase I ivuxolimab trial.

Patients with autoimmune disease history or receiving systemic immunosuppression were excluded from the trial. Peripheral blood for TCR sequencing was collected from all dose cohorts at baseline, on cycle 4 day 1, and on cycle 7 day 1. The samples were taken from a phase I, first-in-human, multicenter, open-label dose-escalation trial of ivuxolimab. Adults with locally advanced or metastatic head and neck squamous cell, hepatocellular, melanoma or renal cell carcinoma were enrolled in the trial. Before TCR sequencing, CD4+ T cells and CD8+ T cells were sorted from peripheral blood as separate populations. General findings and caveats noted by the study authors: In the 0.1-3.0 mg/kg groups, partial responders had among the lowest normalized peripheral clonal expansion, particularly in CD8+ T cells. Low levels of normalized T-cell clonal expansion were also shown by some nonresponding patients. After ivuxolimab, more expanded clones were found on average in CD8+ T cells than in CD4+ T cells. The antigen specificity of the peripheral T cells that underwent clonal expansion was not determined. At doses of 0.1 to 3.0 mg/kg, clonal expansion of both CD4+ and CD8+ blood T cells was observed from baseline to week 6.

CDR1 and CDR2 (SGDLS, YYNGEE) derive from the germline V gene. Compared with germline, V lacks 0 bases and J lacks 4 bases; bases without a gene match: 0. The CDR3 holds 13 amino acids from the cysteine to the phenylalanine. The only DNA kept is the CDR3, 39 bases in frame from the first base. Sequenced material: CD4+ or CD8+ T cells sorted from blood, taken in a trial of the OX40 agonist ivuxolimab. The clonotype originates from an adult with an advanced solid tumor such as melanoma, head and neck, liver or kidney cancer. Recombination joined TRBV9 with TRBJ2-5; TRBD2 matches 7 bases in the middle. The sequenced DNA is TGTGCCAGCAGCGTAGAGCGGGGAGAGACCCAGTACTTC. Translated, it gives CASSVERGETQYF.